The clone carrying this T cell receptor (beta chain) has at least ten counts. As yet, its antigen is unknown. The CDR3 has 13 amino acids. Germline-derived CDR1 and CDR2 are DFQATT and SNEGSKA (reference sequence). The V end lost 1 base, the J end lost 5 bases, and 10 bases lay between the germline ends. These data originate in a study of breast tumors, draining lymph nodes, adjacent tissues. Study outcomes and limitations: Compared with basal-like, luminal-like tumors shared significantly more repertoire with nontumor tissue. The lymph node origin of tumor T cells was framed as consistent with a hypothesis, not demonstrated. Compared with lymph nodes, tumors were less diverse; compared with nontumor tissue, more. Data fit most tumor T cells coming from lymph node, expanding in tumor.

MiXCR was run by TCRdb on the multiplex PCR reads, yielding one entry per CDR3 protein. The sample holds approximately 89,000 distinct CDR3 sequences, roughly 28% seen once. Samples came from axillary lymph nodes draining the breast cancer. This receptor was taken from a female donor with breast cancer. Some clones in this sample may be carry-over from other donors' samples. Sequencing was performed on axillary lymph node tissue. V gene TRBV20-1 combines with J gene TRBJ2-3; tentatively, D is TRBD2 (6 bases). CDR3 protein: CSARVYGGDTQYF. CDR3 DNA: TGCAGTGCTAGAGTTTACGGGGGAGATACGCAGTATTTT.